This TCR beta chain was obtained from a study of OX40 agonist ivuxolimab in advanced cancers. Overall study: In this trial design, patients received ivuxolimab intravenously at 0.01 to 10 mg/kg every 2 weeks.

Systemic immunosuppression or autoimmune disease history was grounds to exclude patients. TCRdb's table, derived via immunoSEQ multiplex PCR, lists solely in-frame clones and lacks some. This table holds more than 25,000 clones, 80% to 90% found once. Remarks on this clone: Its antigen is not known.

The J segment lost 0 bases and the V segment lost 3 bases, leaving 9 bases of the junction unmatched. Germline V gene sequence: CDR1 MNHEY, CDR2 SMNVEV (reference sequence). The length of the CDR3 is 18 residues. Study results and limitations: By week 6 at 0.1 to 3.0 mg/kg, blood CD4+ and CD8+ T cells had expanded clonally.

The sequence was collected from an adult with an advanced solid tumor such as melanoma, head and neck, liver or kidney cancer. Sequenced here: CD4+ or CD8+ T cells sorted from blood, sampled in a trial of the OX40 agonist ivuxolimab. The chain joins TRBV27 to TRBJ2-3, with TRBD2 matching 10 bases. The CDR3 DNA is TGTGCCAGCAGTTTTACCCTCGGACTAGCGGCGAGCACAGATACGCAGTATTTT. As protein: CASSFTLGLAASTDTQYF.